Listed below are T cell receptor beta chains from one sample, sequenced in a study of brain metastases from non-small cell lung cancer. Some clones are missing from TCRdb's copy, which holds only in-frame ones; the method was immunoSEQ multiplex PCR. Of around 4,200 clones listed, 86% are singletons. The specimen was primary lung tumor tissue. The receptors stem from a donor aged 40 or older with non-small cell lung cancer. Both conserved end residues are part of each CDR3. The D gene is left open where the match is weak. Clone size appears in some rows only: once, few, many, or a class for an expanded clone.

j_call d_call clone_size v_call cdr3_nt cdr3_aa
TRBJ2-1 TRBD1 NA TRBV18 TGTGCCAGCTCACCCTACCCAGGGGGCGACCACTACAATGAGCAGTTCTTC CASSPYPGGDHYNEQFF
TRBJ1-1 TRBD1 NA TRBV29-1 TGCAGCGTCACAGGGGTCCAGGTGAACACTGAAGCTTTCTTT CSVTGVQVNTEAFF
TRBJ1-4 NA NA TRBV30 TGTGCCTGGAGTGTAGTCCGTAATGAAAAACTGTTTTTT CAWSVVRNEKLFF
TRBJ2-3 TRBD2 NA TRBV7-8 TGTGCCAGCAGCCCAGCCGGGAGGGCCCAAGATACGCAGTATTTT CASSPAGRAQDTQYF
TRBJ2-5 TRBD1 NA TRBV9 TGTGCCAGCAGCACGGGACAGAGCGTAGAGACCCAGTACTTC CASSTGQSVETQYF
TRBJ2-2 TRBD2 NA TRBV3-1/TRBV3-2 TGTGCCAGCAGCCTCCGACTAGCGGGAGGTCACGGGGAGCTGTTTTTT CASSLRLAGGHGELFF
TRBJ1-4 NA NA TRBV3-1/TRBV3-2 TGTGCCAGCAGCCGCCACTCCCTGGATGAAAAACTGTTTTTT CASSRHSLDEKLFF
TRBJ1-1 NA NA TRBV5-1 TGCGCCAGCAGCTTGGACACGAACACTGAAGCTTTCTTT CASSLDTNTEAFF
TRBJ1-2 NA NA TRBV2 TGTGCCAGCAGTGGGGAGATGGGAGTAATAGGGGGCTACACCTTC CASSGEMGVIGGYTF
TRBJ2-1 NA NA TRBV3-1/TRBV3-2 TGTGCCAGCAGCCAGCGCTTTAGCGGAAACAATGAGCAGTTCTTC CASSQRFSGNNEQFF
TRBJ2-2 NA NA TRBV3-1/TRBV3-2 TGTGCCAGCAGCCAAGATTCGTTCCGGGCCGGGGAGCTGTTTTTT CASSQDSFRAGELFF
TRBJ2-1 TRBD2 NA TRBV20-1 TGCAGTGCTAGTAGACTAGCGGGTTACAATGAGCAGTTCTTC CSASRLAGYNEQFF
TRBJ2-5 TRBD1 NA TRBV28 TGTGCCAGCAGTAGAGGAACAGGGGGCAGGGAGACCCAGTACTTC CASSRGTGGRETQYF
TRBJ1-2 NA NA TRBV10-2 TGCGCCAGCAGTGAGGGGAAAGGCTATGGCTACACCTTC CASSEGKGYGYTF
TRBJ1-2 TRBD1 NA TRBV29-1 TGCAGCGTTGGGACAGGAGGAAACTATGGCTACACCTTC CSVGTGGNYGYTF
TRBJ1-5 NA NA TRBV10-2 TGCGCCAGCGCTAAAGCATATAGCAATCAGCCCCAGCATTTT CASAKAYSNQPQHF
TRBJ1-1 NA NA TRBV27 TGTGCCAGCAAAGGTGGGGCGAGCACTGAAGCTTTCTTT CASKGGASTEAFF
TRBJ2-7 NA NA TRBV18 TGTGCCAGCTCACCCCCCGGGACACCGGGCCAGCAGTACTTC CASSPPGTPGQQYF
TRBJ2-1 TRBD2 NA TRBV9 TGTGCCAGCAGCGTAGTCGGGACTAGCGGGAGCAATGAGCAGTTCTTC CASSVVGTSGSNEQFF
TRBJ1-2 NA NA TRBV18 TGTGCCAGCTCACCCACGACGGGAGGGGGGCCTAACTATGGCTACACCTTC CASSPTTGGGPNYGYTF
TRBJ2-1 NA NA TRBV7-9 TGTGCCAGCAGCCCCCTGAACAGGTACAATGAGCAGTTCTTC CASSPLNRYNEQFF
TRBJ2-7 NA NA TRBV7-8 TGTGCCAGCAGCTTAGTAGGTTACGAGCAGTACTTC CASSLVGYEQYF
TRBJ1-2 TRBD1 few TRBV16 TGTGCCAGCAGCCCTGACAGACAGGGAGCAGGCTACACCTTC CASSPDRQGAGYTF
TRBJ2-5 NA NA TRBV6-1 TGTGCCAGCAGTGAAGGCTACTTCGAGACCCAGTACTTC CASSEGYFETQYF
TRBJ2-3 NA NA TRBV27 TGTGCCAGCAGTTCGCCCCCAGATACGCAGTATTTT CASSSPPDTQYF
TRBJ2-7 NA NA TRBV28 TGTGCCAGCAGTTTATTAGGGGTCTCCTACGAGCAGTACTTC CASSLLGVSYEQYF
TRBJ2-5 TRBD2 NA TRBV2 TGTGCCAGCAGTGAGACGGCGGGAGCTCTCCAAGAGATCCAGTACTTC CASSETAGALQEIQYF
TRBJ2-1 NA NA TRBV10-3 TGTGCCATCACCTCCAGAGGGACGGATGAGCAGTTCTTC CAITSRGTDEQFF
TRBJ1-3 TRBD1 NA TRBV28 TGTGCCAGCAGTTCGGGACAGCGAAACACCATATATTTT CASSSGQRNTIYF
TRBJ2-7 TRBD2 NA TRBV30 TGTGCCTGGAGGCAGGGGCGTACTAGCGGGAACAGCTACGAGCAGTACTTC CAWRQGRTSGNSYEQYF
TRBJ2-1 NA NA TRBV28 TGTGCCAGCAGCCCCGCGGGGAGACTAGTCGATGAGCAGTTCTTC CASSPAGRLVDEQFF
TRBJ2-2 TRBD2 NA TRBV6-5 TGTGCCACCGGACTAGCGGGAGGTGGCACCGGGGAGCTGTTTTTT CATGLAGGGTGELFF
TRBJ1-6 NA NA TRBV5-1 TGCGCCAGCAAAGAGGGCTCCTATAATTCACCCCTCCACTTT CASKEGSYNSPLHF
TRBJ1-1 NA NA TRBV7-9 TGTGCCAGCAGGGACGGGACAGAAGCTTTCTTT CASRDGTEAFF
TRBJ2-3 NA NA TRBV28 TGTGCCAGCAGTTTAGTGGGAATCCGCACAGATACGCAGTATTTT CASSLVGIRTDTQYF
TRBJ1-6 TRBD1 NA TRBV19 TGTGCCAGTAGTACACCGGGACAGTCTTCACCCCTCCACTTT CASSTPGQSSPLHF
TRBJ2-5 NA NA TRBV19 TGTGCCAGTAGTATTCGGGGGTTGGAGACCCAGTACTTC CASSIRGLETQYF
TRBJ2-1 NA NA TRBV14 TGTGCCAGCAGCCAGGGCTCTAGTTTCAATGAGCAGTTCTTC CASSQGSSFNEQFF
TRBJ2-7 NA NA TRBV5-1 TGCGCCAGCAGCTTGGTCGCAGGTGTACTTTCCTACGAGCAGTACTTC CASSLVAGVLSYEQYF
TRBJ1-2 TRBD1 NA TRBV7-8 TGTGCCAGTAGCTTAGCAGAGACAGGGATGAGGGGCTACACCTTC CASSLAETGMRGYTF
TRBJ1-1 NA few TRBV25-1 TGTGCCAGCAGTGGGGACGGGAGAAACACTGAAGCTTTCTTT CASSGDGRNTEAFF
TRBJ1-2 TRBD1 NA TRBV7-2 TGTGCCAGCAGTTCCGGGACAGGGGCCTATGGCTACACCTTC CASSSGTGAYGYTF
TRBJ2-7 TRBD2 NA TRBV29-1 TGCAGCGTTGCGACCGGGAGGGCGAACGAGCAGTACTTC CSVATGRANEQYF
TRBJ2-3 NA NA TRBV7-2 TGTGCCAGCAGTGGGGTAGCGGGCACAGATACGCAGTATTTT CASSGVAGTDTQYF
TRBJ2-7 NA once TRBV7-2 TGTGCCAGCAGCTTAGCCTCCTGGCGGGAAGAAAACGAGCAGTACTTC CASSLASWREENEQYF
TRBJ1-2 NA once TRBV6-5 TGTGCCAGCACTCCGAGGAGGGGGGAAGGCTACACCTTC CASTPRRGEGYTF